Sequencing of this T cell receptor beta chain was carried out in a study of shared clonotypes between healthy human individuals. Findings and limits, study-wide: Researchers sampled blood only, noting tissue repertoires likely differ. Clonotype sharing among donors likely depends on sequencing depth.

About this clone: The antigen remains unidentified.

Running of the assay took place at deep level. The protocol was immunoSEQ multiplex PCR, while the TCRdb copy is restricted to in-frame clones and leaves out a portion. The data contain approximately 530,000 clones, roughly 95% of them singletons. The germline gives CDR1 LNHDA, CDR2 SQIVND (reference sequence). The CDR3 is 16 residues long. With V trimmed by 5 bases and J by 1 base, 8 bases remained unmatched. This chain uses TRBV19 with TRBJ2-7; TRBD2 matches 10 bases. This TCR was recovered from a woman under 40 in good health. Sequenced sample: naive CD4+ T cells sorted from blood. As to subset: CD45RA+ positively selected. CDR3 loop: CASSSSGLARSYEQYF. The CDR3 DNA reads as TGTGCCAGTAGTTCCTCGGGACTAGCGAGATCCTACGAGCAGTACTTC.